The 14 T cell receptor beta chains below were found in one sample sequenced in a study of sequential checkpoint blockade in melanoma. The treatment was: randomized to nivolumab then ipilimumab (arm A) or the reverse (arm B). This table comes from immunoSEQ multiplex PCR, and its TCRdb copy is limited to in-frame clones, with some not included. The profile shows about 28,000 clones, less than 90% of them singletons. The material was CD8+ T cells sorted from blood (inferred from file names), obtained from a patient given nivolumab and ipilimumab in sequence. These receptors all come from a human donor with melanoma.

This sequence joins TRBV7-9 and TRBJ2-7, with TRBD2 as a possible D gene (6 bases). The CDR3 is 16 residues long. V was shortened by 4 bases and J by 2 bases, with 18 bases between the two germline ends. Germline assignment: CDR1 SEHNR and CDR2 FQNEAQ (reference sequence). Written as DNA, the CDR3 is TGTGCCAGCAGCTCGCCGGTGGCGGGATCGCCCTACGAGCAGTACTTC. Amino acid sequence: CASSSPVAGSPYEQYF.

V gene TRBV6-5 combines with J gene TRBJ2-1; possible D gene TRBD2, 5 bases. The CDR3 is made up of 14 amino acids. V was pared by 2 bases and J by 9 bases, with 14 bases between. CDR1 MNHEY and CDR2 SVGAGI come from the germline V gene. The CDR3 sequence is CASSYREGRGEQFF. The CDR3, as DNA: TGTGCCAGCAGTTACAGAGAGGGCCGAGGTGAGCAGTTCTTC.

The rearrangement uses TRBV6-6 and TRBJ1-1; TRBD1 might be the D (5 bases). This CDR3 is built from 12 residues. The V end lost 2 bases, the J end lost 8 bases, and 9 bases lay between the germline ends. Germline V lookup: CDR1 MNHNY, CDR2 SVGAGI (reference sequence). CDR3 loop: CASSYGPGEAFF. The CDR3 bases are TGTGCCAGCAGTTACGGTCCAGGGGAAGCTTTCTTT.

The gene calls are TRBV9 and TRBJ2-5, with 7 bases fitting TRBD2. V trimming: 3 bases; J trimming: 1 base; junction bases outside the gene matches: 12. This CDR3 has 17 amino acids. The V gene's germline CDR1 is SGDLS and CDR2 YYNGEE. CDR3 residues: CASSASSGGWPQETQYF. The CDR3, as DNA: TGTGCCAGCAGCGCCTCTAGCGGAGGCTGGCCCCAAGAGACCCAGTACTTC.

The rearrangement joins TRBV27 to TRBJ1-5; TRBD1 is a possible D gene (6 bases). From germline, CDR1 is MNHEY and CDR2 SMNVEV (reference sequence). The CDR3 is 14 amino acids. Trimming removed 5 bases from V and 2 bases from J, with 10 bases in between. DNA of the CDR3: TGTGCCAGCAGTCTACAGGGTGGCAATCAGCCCCAGCATTTT. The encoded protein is CASSLQGGNQPQHF.

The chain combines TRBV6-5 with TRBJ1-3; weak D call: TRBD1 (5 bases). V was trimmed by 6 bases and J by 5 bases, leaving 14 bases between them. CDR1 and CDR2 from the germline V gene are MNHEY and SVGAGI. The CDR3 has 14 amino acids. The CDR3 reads CASRETQGRNTIYF. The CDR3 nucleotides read TGTGCCAGCAGGGAGACTCAGGGCCGAAACACCATATATTTT.

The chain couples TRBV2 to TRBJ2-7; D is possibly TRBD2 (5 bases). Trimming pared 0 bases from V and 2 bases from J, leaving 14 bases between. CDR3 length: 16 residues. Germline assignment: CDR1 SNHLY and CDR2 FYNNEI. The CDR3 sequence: CASSEAQFGLTYEQYF. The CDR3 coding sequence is TGTGCCAGCAGTGAAGCCCAATTCGGACTCACCTACGAGCAGTACTTC. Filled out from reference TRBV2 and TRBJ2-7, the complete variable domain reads EPEVTQTPSHQVTQMGQEVILRCVPISNHLYFYWYRQILGQKVEFLVSFYNNEISEKSEIFDDQFSVERPDGSNFTLKIRSTKLEDSAMYFCASSEAQFGLTYEQYFGPGTRLTVT.

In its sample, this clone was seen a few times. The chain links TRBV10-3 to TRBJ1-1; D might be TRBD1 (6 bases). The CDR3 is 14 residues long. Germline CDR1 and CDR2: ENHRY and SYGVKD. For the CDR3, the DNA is TGTGCTACCAGAACGGGACACTCGAACACTGAAGCTTTCTTT. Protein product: CATRTGHSNTEAFF.

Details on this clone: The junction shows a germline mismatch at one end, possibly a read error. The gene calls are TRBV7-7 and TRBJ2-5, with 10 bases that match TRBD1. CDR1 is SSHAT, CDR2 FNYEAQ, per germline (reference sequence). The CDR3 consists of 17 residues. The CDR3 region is CASSLPGTGARGETQYF. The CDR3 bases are TGTGCTAGCAGCTTACCTGGGACAGGGGCCCGGGGGGAGACCCAGTACTTC.

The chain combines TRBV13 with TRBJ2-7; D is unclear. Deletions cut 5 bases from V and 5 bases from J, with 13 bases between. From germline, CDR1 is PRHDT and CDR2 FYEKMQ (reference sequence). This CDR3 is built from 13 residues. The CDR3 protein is CASSPDLADEQYF. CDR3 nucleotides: TGTGCCAGCAGCCCAGACCTCGCGGACGAGCAGTACTTC. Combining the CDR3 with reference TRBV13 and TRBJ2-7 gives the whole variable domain AAGVIQSPRHLIKEKRETATLKCYPIPRHDTVYWYQQGPGQDPQFLISFYEKMQSDKGSIPDRFSAQQFSDYHSELNMSSLELGDSALYFCASSPDLADEQYFGPGTRLTVT.

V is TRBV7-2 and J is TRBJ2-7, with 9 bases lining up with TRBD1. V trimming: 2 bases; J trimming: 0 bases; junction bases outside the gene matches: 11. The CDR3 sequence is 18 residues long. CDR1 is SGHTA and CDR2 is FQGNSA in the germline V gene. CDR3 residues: CASSLCPGTGLSSYEQYF. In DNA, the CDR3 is TGTGCCAGCAGCTTATGTCCCGGGACAGGGCTGAGCTCCTACGAGCAGTACTTC.

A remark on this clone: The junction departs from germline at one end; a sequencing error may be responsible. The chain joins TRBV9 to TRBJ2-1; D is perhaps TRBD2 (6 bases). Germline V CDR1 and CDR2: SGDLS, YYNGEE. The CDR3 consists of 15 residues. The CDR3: CTSSPQLASYNEQFF. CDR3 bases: TGTACCAGCAGCCCCCAACTAGCATCCTACAATGAGCAGTTCTTC. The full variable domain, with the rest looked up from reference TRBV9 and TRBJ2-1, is DSGVTQTPKHLITATGQRVTLRCSPRSGDLSVYWYQQSLDQGLQFLIQYYNGEERAKGNILERFSAQQFPDLHSELNLSSLELGDSALYFCTSSPQLASYNEQFFGPGTRLTVL.

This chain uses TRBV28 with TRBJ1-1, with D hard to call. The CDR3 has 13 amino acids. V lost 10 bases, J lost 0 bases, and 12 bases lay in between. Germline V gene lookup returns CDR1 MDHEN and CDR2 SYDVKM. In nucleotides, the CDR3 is TGTGCCATTTTAAGCTATCTGAACACTGAAGCTTTCTTT. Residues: CAILSYLNTEAFF.

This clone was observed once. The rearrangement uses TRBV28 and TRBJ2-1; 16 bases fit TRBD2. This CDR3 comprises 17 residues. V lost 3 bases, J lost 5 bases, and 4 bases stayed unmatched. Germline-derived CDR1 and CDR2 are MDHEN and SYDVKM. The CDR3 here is CASSLGLAGGFHNEQFF. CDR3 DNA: TGTGCCAGCAGTTTGGGACTAGCGGGAGGGTTCCACAATGAGCAGTTCTTC. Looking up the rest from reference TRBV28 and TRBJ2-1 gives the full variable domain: DVKVTQSSRYLVKRTGEKVFLECVQDMDHENMFWYRQDPGLGLRLIYFSYDVKMKEKGDIPEGYSVSREKKERFSLILESASTNQTSMYLCASSLGLAGGFHNEQFFGPGTRLTVL.